Shown below are 3 T cell receptor beta chains from a single sample sequenced in a study of blood T cell repertoires in COVID-19. Data came from immunoSEQ multiplex PCR; TCRdb stores just in-frame clones and leaves some out. The data hold fewer than 350,000 clones, with about 88% observed a single time. Input material: peripheral blood. The receptors stem from a woman aged 70-85 years with COVID-19, enrolled during active disease.

This clone appeared a few times. The chain couples TRBV27 to TRBJ2-2, with no clear D. The germline V and J ends were trimmed by 5 bases and 5 bases, with 9 bases remaining between them. CDR1 and CDR2 from the germline V gene are MNHEY and SMNVEV (reference sequence). The CDR3 sequence is 13 residues long. The CDR3 bases are TGTGCCAGCAGTAGACTGAGGACCGGGGAGCTGTTTTTT. Translated: CASSRLRTGELFF.

The chain recombines TRBV6-5 with TRBJ1-2; possibly TRBD1 for D (5 bases). V was shortened by 3 bases and J by 4 bases, with 18 bases between the two germline ends. The CDR3 sequence is 16 residues long. Germline V lookup: CDR1 MNHEY, CDR2 SVGAGI. The CDR3 region is CASSYSYRGGSYGYTF. CDR3 sequence (DNA): TGTGCCAGCAGTTATTCATATCGGGGGGGGAGCTATGGCTACACCTTC.

This clone appeared once. The chain uses TRBV12-3 or TRBV12-4 and TRBJ1-2; TRBD1 matches 8 bases. The CDR3 has 12 amino acids. Trimming took 7 bases from V and 5 from J; bases not matched to a gene: 3. This CDR3 reads CASTRGQYGYTF. The CDR3 DNA reads TGTGCCAGCACCAGGGGGCAGTATGGCTACACCTTC.